The sequence of this T cell receptor beta chain was determined in a study of T-cell memory formation after mild COVID-19. About the research overall: Clustering of TCRs was largely donor specific.

With 7 bases clipped from V and 7 bases from J, the junction kept 12 bases outside the gene matches. The length of the CDR3 is 15 residues. Notes on this clonotype: No antigen is known for it.

In TCRdb, the 5' RACE reads were re-called with MiXCR into one record per CDR3 protein. Of around 450,000 distinct CDR3 sequences in the sample, approximately 25% were seen once. Study observations and caveats: Of the contracting clones, CD4+ ones lay mainly in CM and EM, and CD8+ ones in EMRA.

Sequencing was done on a sample of PBMCs or a T cell subset sorted from them (not recorded which). The V and J genes are TRBV12-3 or TRBV12-4 and TRBJ2-2; 7 bases map to TRBD1. This sequence was found in an adult woman who had mild COVID-19 (a few samples of this study predate the infection). Cell type and time point are not known. CDR3 DNA sequence: TGTGCCAGCACCCTGACAGGGAATGGGAACGGGGAGCTGTTTTTT. Encoded protein: CASTLTGNGNGELFF.